This T cell receptor beta chain is drawn from a study of T-cell reconstitution after alpha-beta-depleted transplantation in children. There are 15 residues in the CDR3. Unique molecular identifiers were built into the TCRbeta library. MiXCR, applied by TCRdb to the PCR reads, yields one record per CDR3 protein. The sample has approximately 350,000 distinct CDR3 sequences; approximately 10% are singletons. The chain recombines TRBV21-1 with TRBJ1-6. TRBV21-1 is designated a pseudogene. Sequenced material: PBMCs from the stem cell graft donor, taken from the stem cell graft. The clonotype originates from a human donor who donated a stem cell graft to a child with acute lymphoblastic leukemia. For the CDR3, the DNA is TGTGCCAGCAGCAAAGATGGAGGGGAGAATTCACCCCTCCACTTT. Protein sequence: CASSKDGGENSPLHF.